Below are 9 T cell receptor beta chains sequenced from a single sample in a study of blood T cell repertoires in COVID-19. Some clones are missing from TCRdb's copy, which holds only in-frame ones; the method was immunoSEQ multiplex PCR. The data hold roughly 130,000 clones, with roughly 83% observed a single time. Material for sequencing was peripheral blood. All receptors come from a woman in her 70s with COVID-19, enrolled during active disease.

The rearrangement joins TRBV6-5 to TRBJ1-1, with a weak D call TRBD1 (5 bases). This CDR3 region has 14 residues. The germline CDR1 and CDR2 sequences are MNHEY and SVGAGI. Trimming left V 6 bases short and J 4 bases short, with 15 bases between. This CDR3 is CASRVQGYSTEAFF. The DNA for the CDR3 is TGTGCCAGCAGGGTTCAGGGCTATTCCACTGAAGCTTTCTTT.

This clone was recorded a few times. The chain employs TRBV18 and TRBJ2-7; tentatively, D is TRBD2 (6 bases). V lost 5 bases and J 1 base, leaving 21 bases between the germline ends. Germline assignment: CDR1 KGHSH and CDR2 LQKENI. This CDR3 is built from 17 residues. Written as DNA, the CDR3 is TGTGCCAGCTCAGCAACCAGTCCCCCGGGAGTATCCTACGAGCAGTACTTC. It specifies CASSATSPPGVSYEQYF.

The chain links TRBV27 to TRBJ1-1; 10 bases line up with TRBD1. The trim removed 4 bases at V and 6 bases at J, leaving 8 bases unmatched. This CDR3 has 15 residues. CDR1 is MNHEY, CDR2 SMNVEV, per germline (reference sequence). CDR3 in amino acids: CASSSLGTGDPEAFF. The CDR3 DNA is TGTGCCAGCAGTTCCCTAGGGACAGGGGATCCTGAAGCTTTCTTT.

The rearrangement links TRBV5-1 to TRBJ1-2; 12 bases match TRBD1. Germline CDR1 is SGHRS and CDR2 is YFSETQ. This CDR3 has 16 residues. V lost 5 bases, J lost 8 bases, and 13 bases stayed unmatched. The CDR3 DNA reads TGCGCCAGCAGGGAGGGGACAGGGGGCGGCTTTGGCGGCTACACCTTC. This encodes CASREGTGGGFGGYTF.

This chain links TRBV2 with TRBJ2-7, with D possibly being TRBD2 (6 bases). CDR1 and CDR2 from the germline V gene are SNHLY and FYNNEI. Trimming left V 8 bases short and J 6 bases short, with 17 bases between. The CDR3 runs to 13 residues. The CDR3 nucleotides read TGTGCCAGCGGGAGGACTACTTTAGGCGAGCAGTACTTC. Its protein product is CASGRTTLGEQYF.

The chain recombines TRBV5-6 with TRBJ2-4, with a tentative D call TRBD1 (6 bases). This CDR3 has 16 residues. CDR1 and CDR2 from the germline V gene are SGHDT and YYEEEE. V shed 0 bases and J shed 2 bases, with 12 bases lying between them. For the CDR3, the DNA is TGTGCCAGCAGCTTGGCAGGGGAGAGAACCAAAAACATTCAGTACTTC. Translated: CASSLAGERTKNIQYF.

The gene calls are TRBV18 and TRBJ2-1, with TRBD2 matching 14 bases. V lost 1 base to trimming and J lost 6 bases; unmatched junction nucleotides: 8. The germline gives CDR1 KGHSH, CDR2 LQKENI. There are 18 residues in the CDR3. Written as DNA, the CDR3 is TGTGCCAGCTCACCACTAACCGGGACTAGCGGGGGCCTCAATGAGCAGTTCTTC. Translation gives CASSPLTGTSGGLNEQFF.

Only a few counts were recorded for this clone. The rearrangement uses TRBV9 and TRBJ1-5; D not resolved. Germline CDR1 reads SGDLS; CDR2 reads YYNGEE. The length of the CDR3 is 13 residues. The ends were cut back, 4 bases at V and 7 bases at J, with 12 bases in the middle. This CDR3 reads CASSPPSGQPQHF. The CDR3 DNA sequence: TGTGCCAGCAGCCCACCCTCAGGACAGCCCCAGCATTTT.

CDR3 loop: CASSSTGTTSTDTQYF. In nucleotides, the CDR3 is TGCGCCAGCAGCTCGACCGGGACAACGAGCACAGATACGCAGTATTTT. The chain has TRBV5-1 and TRBJ2-3, with a tentative D call TRBD1 (6 bases). The CDR3 runs to 16 residues. V was cut by 3 bases and J by 0 bases, with 14 bases left in between. CDR1 and CDR2 (germline): SGHRS, YFSETQ.